The 19 T cell receptor beta chains below all came from one sample that was sequenced in a study of control samples from healthy donors and cancer patients. The method was immunoSEQ multiplex PCR; TCRdb's version includes in-frame clones alone and lacks a portion of them. The table includes 100,000 or so clones, about 88% detected once. What was sequenced was blood. These receptor sequences come from a woman between 50 and 59 years old in good health.

In this sample, this clone turned up once. V and J are TRBV4-3 and TRBJ1-2, with D hard to call. Germline lookup yields CDR1 LGHNA and CDR2 YSLEER. This CDR3 comprises 16 residues. Trimming shortened V by 0 bases and J by 4 bases, and 15 bases separated the two germline ends. The CDR3 DNA reads TGCGCCAGCAGCCAAGATCTAGTCCTGTCTCCCTATGGCTACACCTTC. This encodes CASSQDLVLSPYGYTF.

CDR3 sequence: CASSLASQVDGELFF. CDR3 coding DNA: TGTGCCAGCAGCTTAGCGTCTCAGGTCGACGGGGAGCTGTTTTTT. The chain has TRBV7-9 and TRBJ2-2, with D uncertain. V lost 0 bases to trimming and J lost 7 bases, with 12 bases between them. The CDR3 contains 15 residues. CDR1 is SEHNR and CDR2 is FQNEAQ in the germline V gene (reference sequence).

This chain uses TRBV6-6 with TRBJ1-6; D remains ambiguous. Germline loops: CDR1 MNHNY, CDR2 SVGAGI (reference sequence). V lost 7 bases, J lost 5 bases, and 15 bases lay in between. CDR3 size: 15 residues. CDR3 loop: CASTSMGMNNSPLHF. The CDR3 nucleotides are TGTGCCAGCACCTCCATGGGAATGAATAATTCACCCCTCCACTTT.

V gene TRBV19 combines with J gene TRBJ1-3; 8 bases match TRBD1. The CDR3 has 15 amino acids. Per the germline V gene, CDR1 is LNHDA and CDR2 is SQIVND (reference sequence). The junction had 6 bases not matched to a gene; V was cut back by 4 bases and J by 4 bases. The CDR3 here is CASSSHRGNGNTIYF. CDR3 bases: TGTGCCAGTAGTAGCCACAGGGGGAACGGAAACACCATATATTTT.

The V and J genes are TRBV5-1 and TRBJ2-3; D is perhaps TRBD2 (5 bases). V was shortened by 5 bases and J by 1 base, with 14 bases between the two germline ends. The CDR3 covers 15 residues. The germline CDR1 and CDR2 sequences are SGHRS and YFSETQ. In DNA, the CDR3 is TGCGCCAGCAGTCCGAGGGCCAGAGGCACAGATACGCAGTATTTT. This sequence encodes CASSPRARGTDTQYF.

This chain uses TRBV19 with TRBJ2-2, with 9 nucleotides matching TRBD2. V gave up 5 bases and J gave up 3 bases; unmatched junction bases: 10. Germline CDR1 reads LNHDA; CDR2 reads SQIVND (reference sequence). This CDR3 spans 17 amino acids. The CDR3, as DNA: TGTGCCAGTAGTCCCCCCGGTAGCGGGGGAGACACCGGGGAGCTGTTTTTT. Protein product: CASSPPGSGGDTGELFF.

V usage is TRBV27 and J usage is TRBJ1-4; no clear D gene. Germline values: CDR1 MNHEY, CDR2 SMNVEV (reference sequence). Trimming shortened V by 3 bases and J by 6 bases, and 14 bases separated the two germline ends. The CDR3 consists of 15 residues. The CDR3: CASSLSRMDDEKLFF. CDR3 coding DNA: TGTGCCAGCAGTTTGAGCAGGATGGATGATGAAAAACTGTTTTTT.

The genes are TRBV5-8 and TRBJ1-4; D perhaps matches TRBD1 (6 bases). V was pared by 0 bases and J by 10 bases, with 22 bases between. Germline V gene data show CDR1 as SGHTS and CDR2 as YDEGEE. The CDR3 has 17 residues. Here the CDR3 reads CASSLGSGAQNWRKLFF. CDR3 nucleotides: TGTGCCAGCAGCTTGGGATCAGGGGCGCAGAATTGGCGAAAACTGTTTTTT. Full variable domain (rest looked up from reference TRBV5-8 and TRBJ1-4): EAGVTQSPTHLIKTRGQQATLRCSPISGHTSVYWYQQALGLGLQFLLWYDEGEERNRGNFPPRFSGRQFPNYSSELNVNALELEDSALYLCASSLGSGAQNWRKLFFGSGTQLSVL.

The chain carries TRBV5-1 and TRBJ1-2; 7 bases match TRBD1. This CDR3 spans 15 amino acids. From germline, CDR1 is SGHRS and CDR2 YFSETQ. J was trimmed by 9 bases and V by 0 bases; bases with no gene match: 11. The CDR3 DNA sequence: TGCGCCAGCAGCTTGGGGGGACAGCGGACAATTCGCTACACCTTC. This translates into CASSLGGQRTIRYTF.

The chain uses TRBV9 and TRBJ1-1, with 8 bases fitting TRBD1. The CDR3 runs to 16 residues. The germline CDR1 and CDR2 sequences are SGDLS and YYNGEE. Unmatched junction bases numbered 8, after V lost 3 bases and J lost 1 base. The CDR3 nucleotides read TGTGCCAGCAGCGCCGGACAGGGTATGGCGAACACTGAAGCTTTCTTT. It is translated as CASSAGQGMANTEAFF.

The V and J genes are TRBV7-3 and TRBJ2-1; tentative D call: TRBD2 (6 bases). The CDR3 runs 13 residues. CDR1 SGHTA and CDR2 FQGTGA come from the germline V gene. V was clipped by 4 bases and J by 2 bases, with 6 bases between them. This CDR3 reads CASSSGAYNEQFF. The CDR3 DNA is TGTGCCAGCAGCTCGGGGGCCTACAATGAGCAGTTCTTC.

The V call is TRBV7-2, the J call TRBJ2-7; D could derive from TRBD1 or TRBD2 (5 bases each). Per germline, CDR1 SGHTA and CDR2 FQGNSA. V gave up 5 bases and J gave up 3 bases, with 11 bases separating them. CDR3 length: 13 amino acids. The CDR3: CASSRDDGYEQYF. CDR3 DNA: TGTGCCAGCAGCCGGGACGACGGCTACGAGCAGTACTTC.

J is TRBJ2-3 and V is TRBV5-4; 8 nucleotides match TRBD2. Germline V gene data show CDR1 as SGHNT and CDR2 as YYREEE (reference sequence). This CDR3 has 16 amino acids. Trimming removed 2 bases from V and 0 bases from J; junction bases left unmatched: 5. The CDR3 DNA is TGTGCCAGCAGCTTACTAGCGGCCCTAAGCACAGATACGCAGTATTTT. Residues: CASSLLAALSTDTQYF.

The chain uses TRBV6-5 and TRBJ1-2, with 7 bases that match TRBD1. This CDR3 is built from 14 residues. Germline CDR1 MNHEY, CDR2 SVGAGI. With V trimmed by 5 bases and J by 4 bases, 7 bases remained unmatched. The DNA of the CDR3 is TGTGCCAGCAGTCCTACAGGGGACCGCTATGGCTACACCTTC. Amino acids: CASSPTGDRYGYTF.

This chain joins TRBV6-4 and TRBJ2-1, with TRBD2 matching over 8 bases. The junction had 9 bases not matched to a gene; V was cut back by 6 bases and J by 8 bases. Germline CDR1 is MRHNA and CDR2 is SNTAGT. The CDR3 totals 14 residues. The CDR3 region has the DNA TGTGCCAGCAGCACTAGCGGCGAAGGTGATGAGCAGTTCTTC. Encoded protein: CASSTSGEGDEQFF.

V usage is TRBV7-3 and J usage is TRBJ2-1, with 7 bases matching TRBD1. The CDR3 has 14 residues. Losses at the gene ends were 3 bases for V and 3 bases for J; bases not matched to a gene: 2. Germline V gene data show CDR1 as SGHTA and CDR2 as FQGTGA. CDR3 coding DNA: TGTGCCAGCAGCTTCCGACAGGGCTACAATGAGCAGTTCTTC. This sequence encodes CASSFRQGYNEQFF.

The chain links TRBV13 to TRBJ2-1; TRBD2 is a possible D gene (6 bases). V lost 6 bases and J 3 bases, leaving 21 bases between the germline ends. This CDR3 is 17 amino acids long. CDR1 and CDR2 from the germline V gene are PRHDT and FYEKMQ (reference sequence). The CDR3 is CASRPKPRDLLYNEQFF. In DNA form, the CDR3 reads TGTGCCAGCAGACCAAAACCCCGGGACTTACTCTACAATGAGCAGTTCTTC.

The chain couples TRBV12-3 or TRBV12-4 to TRBJ1-5; tentatively, D is TRBD1 (5 bases). There are 13 residues in the CDR3. V was clipped by 3 bases and J by 4 bases, with 7 bases between them. The CDR3: CASSLTENQPQHF. Here the CDR3 DNA reads TGTGCCAGCAGTTTGACAGAAAATCAGCCCCAGCATTTT.

V gene TRBV7-8 combines with J gene TRBJ1-5, with a weak D call TRBD1 (5 bases). CDR1 and CDR2 from the germline V gene are SGHVS and FQNEAQ. V was shortened by 6 bases and J by 1 base, with 19 bases between the two germline ends. This CDR3 is 17 amino acids long. CDR3 loop: CASSFDPGVISNQPQHF. Written as DNA, the CDR3 is TGTGCCAGCAGTTTCGATCCGGGGGTGATCAGCAATCAGCCCCAGCATTTT.